The sequence of this T cell receptor beta chain was determined in a study of graft-versus-host responses after intestinal transplantation. Background on the study: Multivisceral, liver-intestinal, or isolated intestinal transplants were performed in recipients. The whole recipient group had anti-thymocyte globulin induction followed by tacrolimus and steroids for around three years. The study, taken as a whole, reports: Some GvH clones were seen earlier in gut or blood, suggesting intestinal origin.

The assay was immunoSEQ multiplex PCR, and TCRdb's table has in-frame clones only and misses some. The sample holds 90,000 to 150,000 clones, about 95% seen once. About this clone: Its antigen is still unknown.

The CDR3 sequence is 14 residues long. V was clipped by 5 bases and J by 2 bases, with 13 bases between them. Per germline, CDR1 SGHVS and CDR2 FNYEAQ. This specimen was unstimulated CD8+ T cells sorted from spleen or lymph node cells, taken before intestinal transplant. The sequence was obtained from a human donor who received an intestinal transplant. V and J are TRBV7-6 and TRBJ2-7, with unresolved D. The DNA of the CDR3 is TGTGCCAGCAGCCCGGCCGGTGGCACCTACGAGCAGTACTTC. It codes for CASSPAGGTYEQYF. The full variable domain, in which reference TRBV7-6 and TRBJ2-7 provide the parts outside the CDR3, is GAGVSQSPRYKVTKRGQDVALRCDPISGHVSLYWYRQALGQGPEFLTYFNYEAQQDKSGLPNDRFSAERPEGSISTLTIQRTEQRDSAMYRCASSPAGGTYEQYFGPGTRLTVT.